The 21 T cell receptor beta chains below all came from one sample that was sequenced in a study of cytomegalovirus exposure and HLA in healthy donors. The PCR ran on 60 Vbeta and 13 Jbeta primers. The data were produced by immunoSEQ multiplex PCR, yet TCRdb's version contains in-frame clones alone and is incomplete. Of roughly 130,000 clones in the sample, around 81% were seen once. Sequencing was done on a sample of PBMCs. Receptors were obtained from a man younger than 35 in good health and CMV-seronegative.

In DNA, the CDR3 is TGCGCCAGCAGCTTGGGGCTGGGACAGGGGGGCGAAAAACTGTTTTTT. As protein: CASSLGLGQGGEKLFF. This rearrangement joins TRBV5-1 to TRBJ1-4, with 11 bases aligning to TRBD1. Germline assignment: CDR1 SGHRS and CDR2 YFSETQ. The CDR3 runs to 16 residues. V trimming: 0 bases; J trimming: 8 bases; junction bases outside the gene matches: 6.

This rearrangement joins TRBV7-9 to TRBJ1-2; 8 nucleotides match TRBD1. The V segment lost 4 bases and the J segment 8 bases; nucleotides outside the gene matches: 12. The CDR3 consists of 15 residues. CDR1 is SEHNR, CDR2 FQNEAQ, per germline (reference sequence). The CDR3 coding sequence is TGTGCCAGCAGCTCCTCTACAGGGGGAATCTCCGGCTACACCTTC. Protein: CASSSSTGGISGYTF.

The rearrangement uses TRBV10-3 and TRBJ1-1; no clear D gene. CDR3 length: 10 amino acids. Looked up from germline, CDR1 is ENHRY and CDR2 is SYGVKD. Trimming cost V 10 bases and J 1 base, with 4 bases left between them. The CDR3, as DNA: TGTGCCACCTGGAACACTGAAGCTTTCTTT. Encoded protein: CATWNTEAFF.

This chain links TRBV19 with TRBJ2-3, with 7 nucleotides matching TRBD2. Trimming took 2 bases from V and 2 from J; bases not matched to a gene: 1. Germline V gene sequence: CDR1 LNHDA, CDR2 SQIVND (reference sequence). CDR3 size: 14 residues. As DNA, the CDR3 is TGTGCCAGTAGTATACTAGCGGACACAGATACGCAGTATTTT. Amino acid sequence: CASSILADTDTQYF.

The J gene is TRBJ2-1, the V gene TRBV19; 11 bases align to TRBD2. The CDR3 contains 14 residues. Trimming removed 4 bases from V and 7 bases from J; junction bases left unmatched: 3. Germline values: CDR1 LNHDA, CDR2 SQIVND (reference sequence). The CDR3 sequence: CASSTSGGYNEQFF. Here the CDR3 DNA reads TGTGCCAGTAGTACTAGCGGGGGGTATAATGAGCAGTTCTTC.

This clone was found a few times. The chain joins TRBV2 to TRBJ1-1; no clear D gene. CDR3 length: 12 amino acids. Germline assignment: CDR1 SNHLY and CDR2 FYNNEI. Trimming removed 6 bases at V and 3 bases at J, with 8 bases between. CDR3 loop: CASRSGDTEAFF. The CDR3 DNA sequence: TGTGCCAGCAGGTCCGGTGACACTGAAGCTTTCTTT.

This clone was recorded once. Here the CDR3 reads CASTLRGEQFF. The CDR3 nucleotides are TGTGCCAGCACCCTTAGAGGTGAGCAGTTCTTC. The rearrangement joins TRBV7-9 to TRBJ2-1, with D unclear. The germline gives CDR1 SEHNR, CDR2 FQNEAQ (reference sequence). Trimming cost V 7 bases and J 9 bases, with 10 bases left between them. The CDR3 runs 11 residues.

This chain joins TRBV5-8 and TRBJ1-5; tentative D call: TRBD1 (6 bases). The germline V gene encodes CDR1 SGHTS and CDR2 YDEGEE. V was clipped by 2 bases and J by 6 bases, with 24 bases between them. The CDR3 spans 18 residues. The CDR3 sequence: CASSLPGHRGKGSQPQHF. The CDR3 DNA sequence: TGTGCCAGCAGCTTACCGGGACACAGAGGAAAAGGTTCTCAGCCCCAGCATTTT.

The V and J genes are TRBV10-3 and TRBJ2-7, with TRBD1 matching over 12 bases. The CDR3 sequence is 14 residues long. J was trimmed by 5 bases and V by 4 bases; bases with no gene match: 3. Germline V gene data show CDR1 as ENHRY and CDR2 as SYGVKD. CDR3 nucleotides: TGTGCCATCAGTGGGGACAGGGGGCTAAACGAGCAGTACTTC. Protein sequence: CAISGDRGLNEQYF.

This clone was observed once. The V and J genes are TRBV7-8 and TRBJ2-3, with 9 bases fitting TRBD1. CDR3 size: 15 residues. The V gene end was trimmed by 5 bases and the J gene end by 3 bases; junction bases not matched to a gene: 6. CDR1 SGHVS and CDR2 FQNEAQ come from the germline V gene. The CDR3 sequence: CASSITGGETDTQYF. DNA for the CDR3: TGTGCCAGCAGCATTACAGGGGGCGAAACAGATACGCAGTATTTT.

This sequence joins TRBV14 and TRBJ2-7; D unclear. V lost 0 bases, J lost 4 bases, and 7 bases lay in between. Looked up from germline, CDR1 is SGHDN and CDR2 is FVKESK. This CDR3 is built from 13 residues. The CDR3, as DNA: TGTGCCAGCAGCCAAGATCAGTCGTACGAGCAGTACTTC. Translating it yields CASSQDQSYEQYF.

The genes are TRBV7-2 and TRBJ1-5, with D tentatively TRBD1 (6 bases). The germline CDR1 and CDR2 sequences are SGHTA and FQGNSA. V lost 1 base, J lost 3 bases, and 10 bases lay in between. The CDR3 covers 15 residues. The DNA of the CDR3 is TGTGCCAGCAGCTTAGGACAGGCCGTCAATCAGCCCCAGCATTTT. It specifies CASSLGQAVNQPQHF.

This clone was picked up a small number of times. V and J are TRBV7-2 and TRBJ2-5; TRBD2 aligns across 7 bases. V lost 3 bases, J lost 2 bases, and 12 bases stayed unmatched. Germline assignment: CDR1 SGHTA and CDR2 FQGNSA. This CDR3 region has 17 residues. CDR3 coding DNA: TGTGCCAGCAGCTTGGTGGGGCCGGGAGCGGGACAAGAGACCCAGTACTTC. Protein sequence: CASSLVGPGAGQETQYF.

As regards this clone: Other DNA sequences in this sample translate to the same CDR3. The CDR3 bases are TGTGCCAGCAGCCCTGGCAGCACAGATACGCAGTATTTT. It encodes CASSPGSTDTQYF. The chain employs TRBV5-6 and TRBJ2-3; D not resolved. This CDR3 is built from 13 residues. The V and J ends lost 4 bases and 0 bases respectively, with 6 bases between them. The germline V gene encodes CDR1 SGHDT and CDR2 YYEEEE.

This chain joins TRBV6-5 and TRBJ2-5; tentatively, D is TRBD2 (5 bases). The germline V gene has CDR1 MNHEY and CDR2 SVGAGI. V was trimmed by 4 bases and J by 2 bases, leaving 8 bases between them. The length of the CDR3 is 13 residues. In DNA form, the CDR3 reads TGTGCCAGCAGTTGGCGGGCGCAAGAGACCCAGTACTTC. It codes for CASSWRAQETQYF.

The chain couples TRBV27 to TRBJ2-1, with 13 bases lining up with TRBD2. Losses at the gene ends were 6 bases for V and 5 bases for J; bases not matched to a gene: 7. CDR1 and CDR2 (germline): MNHEY, SMNVEV (reference sequence). This CDR3 contains 16 residues. The CDR3 spells CASSRVGTSGDNEQFF. In DNA form, the CDR3 reads TGTGCCAGCAGCCGCGTGGGGACTAGCGGGGACAATGAGCAGTTCTTC.

The rearrangement uses TRBV4-1 and TRBJ2-4; TRBD2 agrees at 8 bases. Germline V lookup: CDR1 MGHRA, CDR2 YSYEKL. The CDR3 totals 17 residues. V shed 4 bases, J shed 2 bases, and the junction held 10 bases outside the gene matches. CDR3 DNA sequence: TGCGCCAGCAGCCTTCCCGGGAGGGGGGCCACCAAAAACATTCAGTACTTC. It is translated as CASSLPGRGATKNIQYF.

The V and J genes are TRBV19 and TRBJ1-6; D remains ambiguous. CDR3 length equals 12 residues. Trimming took off 9 bases at V and 7 bases at J, with 10 bases between the two ends. The germline gives CDR1 LNHDA, CDR2 SQIVND (reference sequence). CDR3 amino acids: CASATVNSPLHF. CDR3 nucleotide sequence: TGTGCCAGCGCTACGGTGAATTCACCCCTCCACTTT.

The chain employs TRBV2 and TRBJ2-7; maybe TRBD1 (6 bases). The CDR3 runs 12 residues. Germline V gene sequence: CDR1 SNHLY, CDR2 FYNNEI. With 7 bases removed from V and 5 bases from J, the gap between germline ends came to 12 bases. The DNA for the CDR3 is TGTGCCAGCAACCCAGGGACAAACGAGCAGTACTTC. This encodes CASNPGTNEQYF.

V gene TRBV6-6 combines with J gene TRBJ1-1, with 8 bases lining up with TRBD1. V dropped 2 bases and J dropped 5; count of bases not matched to a gene: 7. The germline CDR1 and CDR2 sequences are MNHNY and SVGAGI (reference sequence). The CDR3 runs 15 residues. The CDR3 protein is CASSYRQGRRTEAFF. The DNA of the CDR3 is TGTGCCAGCAGTTACCGACAGGGGAGAAGAACTGAAGCTTTCTTT.

The chain links TRBV6-5 to TRBJ2-1; D uncertain. Per germline, CDR1 MNHEY and CDR2 SVGAGI. The CDR3 loop spans 16 amino acids. Trimming removed 0 bases from V and 9 bases from J, with 18 bases in between. The CDR3 sequence is CASSYSIKSSVGEQFF. The CDR3 DNA reads as TGTGCCAGCAGTTACTCGATTAAATCGTCCGTCGGTGAGCAGTTCTTC.